The entry below describes one T cell receptor (beta chain). The data are from a study of blood T cell repertoires in COVID-19. Study summary: T cells, B-cell-depleted T cells, or PBMCs provided the cDNA or gDNA that served as material.

Study processing details: By means of reference gene primer amplification, nucleated cell counts were estimated. Method: immunoSEQ multiplex PCR; TCRdb's copy keeps in-frame clones and lacks some. V and J calls and clone size come straight from that table; D and trimming were deduced from the DNA. The profile shows 40,000 to 55,000 clones, 85% to 95% of them singletons. V lost 1 base and J lost 1; bases outside the gene matches: 7. CDR1 MGHRA and CDR2 YSYEKL come from the germline V gene. The CDR3 sequence is 17 residues long. The V call is TRBV4-1, the J call TRBJ2-5; TRBD2 aligns across 9 bases. Sequencing used peripheral blood. The TCR sequence derives from a human donor in a cohort sampled during active COVID-19. CDR3 amino acids: CASSQAHLAGSQETQYF. The CDR3 bases are TGCGCCAGCAGCCAAGCCCACCTAGCGGGAAGCCAAGAGACCCAGTACTTC.